This is a list of T cell receptor beta chains from one sample in a study of regulatory and conventional T cells in RAG deficiency. Measured with immunoSEQ multiplex PCR; TCRdb has only the in-frame clones, and not every one. The sample has roughly 29,000 clones; about 90% are singletons. In addition, the sample was reused for a study of regulatory T cells.

Sequencing was performed on Tregs sorted from blood. These receptors were collected from a human donor in good health. Both conserved end residues are part of each CDR3. Fields, in order: D gene, CDR3 length, clone size, J gene, V gene, CDR3 DNA, CDR3 protein. D genes are given only for firm matches. Expanded clones are given a class, and other clones once, few, many or no size at all.

d_gene: NA
len: 14
abundance: NA
j_gene: TRBJ1-4
v_gene: TRBV7-2
CDR3nt: TGTGCCAGCAGCTTAGGGGGGACTAATGAAAAACTGTTTTTT
CDR3aa: CASSLGGTNEKLFF

d_gene: NA
len: 16
abundance: NA
j_gene: TRBJ2-2
v_gene: TRBV27
CDR3nt: TGTGCCAGCAGTCCCATAGTGGGCCATGGCGCCGGGGAGCTGTTTTTT
CDR3aa: CASSPIVGHGAGELFF

d_gene: NA
len: 15
abundance: NA
j_gene: TRBJ1-3
v_gene: TRBV28
CDR3nt: TGTGCCAGCAGTTTAAGCAAGAGCTCTGGAAACACCATATATTTT
CDR3aa: CASSLSKSSGNTIYF

d_gene: NA
len: 13
abundance: NA
j_gene: TRBJ2-5
v_gene: TRBV2
CDR3nt: TGTGCCAGCGTACCAGATGTCTATGGGGGGCCATACTTC
CDR3aa: CASVPDVYGGPYF

d_gene: NA
len: 15
abundance: NA
j_gene: TRBJ1-1
v_gene: TRBV19
CDR3nt: TGTGCCAGTAGTAGACCGGGACACCGGAACACTGAAGCTTTCTTT
CDR3aa: CASSRPGHRNTEAFF

d_gene: NA
len: 14
abundance: NA
j_gene: TRBJ2-3
v_gene: TRBV5-1
CDR3nt: TGCGCCAGCAGCTTGGTACAGGCTTCAGATACGCAGTATTTT
CDR3aa: CASSLVQASDTQYF

d_gene: NA
len: 12
abundance: few
j_gene: TRBJ1-5
v_gene: TRBV30
CDR3nt: TGTGCCTGGAGTGTTGGAAACCAGCCCCAGCATTTT
CDR3aa: CAWSVGNQPQHF

d_gene: NA
len: 12
abundance: NA
j_gene: TRBJ1-2
v_gene: TRBV29-1
CDR3nt: TGCAGCGTTGAAGTAGTCAGGGTCGGCTACACCTTC
CDR3aa: CSVEVVRVGYTF

d_gene: NA
len: 14
abundance: NA
j_gene: TRBJ2-7
v_gene: TRBV6-5
CDR3nt: TGTGCCAGCAGTTACTCGGGCAGTTCCTACGAGCAGTACTTC
CDR3aa: CASSYSGSSYEQYF

d_gene: NA
len: 15
abundance: NA
j_gene: TRBJ1-3
v_gene: TRBV6-6
CDR3nt: TGTGCCAGCAGTTTGGGGACTGTCACTGGAAACACCATATATTTT
CDR3aa: CASSLGTVTGNTIYF

d_gene: TRBD1
len: 15
abundance: NA
j_gene: TRBJ1-4
v_gene: TRBV19
CDR3nt: TGTGCCAGTAGTAAAGCGGGACAGCTTTCAGAAAAACTGTTTTTT
CDR3aa: CASSKAGQLSEKLFF

d_gene: NA
len: 14
abundance: NA
j_gene: TRBJ1-1
v_gene: TRBV19
CDR3nt: TGTGCCAGTAGTATGTCCCCAGGGATCACTGAAGCTTTCTTT
CDR3aa: CASSMSPGITEAFF

d_gene: TRBD2
len: 16
abundance: NA
j_gene: TRBJ2-7
v_gene: TRBV9
CDR3nt: TGTGCCAGCAGCGTATCTATGGCGGGGGGGATCCACGAGCAGTACTTC
CDR3aa: CASSVSMAGGIHEQYF

d_gene: NA
len: 15
abundance: NA
j_gene: TRBJ1-1
v_gene: TRBV6-6
CDR3nt: TGTGCCAGCAGTTACAGGGGGAGAACGAACACTGAAGCTTTCTTT
CDR3aa: CASSYRGRTNTEAFF

d_gene: NA
len: 15
abundance: NA
j_gene: TRBJ1-1
v_gene: TRBV5-6
CDR3nt: TGTGCCAGCAGCGGGATAGGATGGTCGGGCACTGAAGCTTTCTTT
CDR3aa: CASSGIGWSGTEAFF

d_gene: NA
len: 17
abundance: NA
j_gene: TRBJ1-1
v_gene: TRBV18
CDR3nt: TGTGCCAGCTCACCACCGGGATCAAGGGGGGCCAACACTGAAGCTTTCTTT
CDR3aa: CASSPPGSRGANTEAFF

d_gene: NA
len: 13
abundance: NA
j_gene: TRBJ2-5
v_gene: TRBV7-3
CDR3nt: TGTGCCAGCAGCTTAATGGGTGGGGAGACCCAGTACTTC
CDR3aa: CASSLMGGETQYF

d_gene: NA
len: 11
abundance: NA
j_gene: TRBJ1-2
v_gene: TRBV6-6
CDR3nt: TGTGCCAGCACTAATGTCCGTGGCTACACCTTC
CDR3aa: CASTNVRGYTF

d_gene: TRBD2
len: 16
abundance: once
j_gene: TRBJ2-1
v_gene: TRBV4-2
CDR3nt: TGTGCCAGCAGCCAATTTGTGACTAGCGGTTACAATGAGCAGTTCTTC
CDR3aa: CASSQFVTSGYNEQFF

d_gene: NA
len: 10
abundance: once
j_gene: TRBJ2-1
v_gene: TRBV12-5
CDR3nt: TGTGCTAGTGGTTTCAATGAGCAGTTCTTC
CDR3aa: CASGFNEQFF

d_gene: NA
len: 12
abundance: NA
j_gene: TRBJ2-3
v_gene: TRBV5-8
CDR3nt: TGTGCCAGCAGCCCGGTTTTAGATACGCAGTATTTT
CDR3aa: CASSPVLDTQYF

d_gene: NA
len: 15
abundance: once
j_gene: TRBJ1-3
v_gene: TRBV6-6
CDR3nt: TGTGCCAGCAGTTATGACGGGATCTCTGGAAACACCATATATTTT
CDR3aa: CASSYDGISGNTIYF

d_gene: NA
len: 14
abundance: NA
j_gene: TRBJ1-5
v_gene: TRBV2
CDR3nt: TGTGCCAGCAGCGTTGAGAGGGGCAATCAGCCCCAGCATTTT
CDR3aa: CASSVERGNQPQHF

d_gene: NA
len: 16
abundance: once
j_gene: TRBJ2-1
v_gene: TRBV30
CDR3nt: TGTGCCTGGAAACCGGGGTCCTCACCCTTTTACAATGAGCAGTTCTTC
CDR3aa: CAWKPGSSPFYNEQFF

d_gene: NA
len: 14
abundance: NA
j_gene: TRBJ1-4
v_gene: TRBV19
CDR3nt: NA
CDR3aa: CASTSGRSNEKLFF

d_gene: TRBD2
len: 14
abundance: NA
j_gene: TRBJ2-3
v_gene: TRBV7-3
CDR3nt: TGTGCCAGCAGCCAAGGACTAGCTGTCGATACGCAGTATTTT
CDR3aa: CASSQGLAVDTQYF